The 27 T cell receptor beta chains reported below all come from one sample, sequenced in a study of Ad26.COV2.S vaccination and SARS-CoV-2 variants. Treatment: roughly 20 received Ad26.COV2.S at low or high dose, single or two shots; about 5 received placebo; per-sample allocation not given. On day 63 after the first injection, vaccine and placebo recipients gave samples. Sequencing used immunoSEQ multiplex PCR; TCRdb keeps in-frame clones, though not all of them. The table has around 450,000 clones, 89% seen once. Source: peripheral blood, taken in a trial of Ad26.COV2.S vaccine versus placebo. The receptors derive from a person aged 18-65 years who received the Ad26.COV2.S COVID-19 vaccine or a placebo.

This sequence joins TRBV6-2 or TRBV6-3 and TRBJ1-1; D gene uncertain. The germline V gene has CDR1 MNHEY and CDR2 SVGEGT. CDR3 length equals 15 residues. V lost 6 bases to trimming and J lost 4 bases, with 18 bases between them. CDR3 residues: CASSPSLGRRTEAFF. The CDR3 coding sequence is TGTGCCAGCAGCCCATCTTTAGGGCGGCGCACTGAAGCTTTCTTT.

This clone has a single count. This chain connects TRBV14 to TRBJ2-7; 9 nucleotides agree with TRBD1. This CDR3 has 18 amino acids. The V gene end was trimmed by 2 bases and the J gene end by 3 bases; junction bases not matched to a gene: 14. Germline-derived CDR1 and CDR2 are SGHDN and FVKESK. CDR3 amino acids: CASSQSPGTGSGVYEQYF. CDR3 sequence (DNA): TGTGCCAGCAGCCAAAGTCCCGGGACAGGGTCAGGAGTCTACGAGCAGTACTTC. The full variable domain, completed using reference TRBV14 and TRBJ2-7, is EAGVTQFPSHSVIEKGQTVTLRCDPISGHDNLYWYRRVMGKEIKFLLHFVKESKQDESGMPNNRFLAERTGGTYSTLKVQPAELEDSGVYFCASSQSPGTGSGVYEQYFGPGTRLTVT.

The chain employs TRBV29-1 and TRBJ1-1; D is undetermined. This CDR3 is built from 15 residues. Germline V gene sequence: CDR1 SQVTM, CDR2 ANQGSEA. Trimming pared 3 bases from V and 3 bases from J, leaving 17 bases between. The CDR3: CSVESRLRWDTEAFF. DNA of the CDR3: TGCAGCGTTGAGAGCAGACTTCGGTGGGACACTGAAGCTTTCTTT.

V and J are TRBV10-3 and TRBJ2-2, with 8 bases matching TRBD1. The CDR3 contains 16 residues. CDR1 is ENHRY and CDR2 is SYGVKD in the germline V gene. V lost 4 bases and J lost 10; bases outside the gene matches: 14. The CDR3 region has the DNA TGTGCCATCAGTGTCCCTTATCCGGACAGGGCCACGGAGCTGTTTTTT. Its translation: CAISVPYPDRATELFF.

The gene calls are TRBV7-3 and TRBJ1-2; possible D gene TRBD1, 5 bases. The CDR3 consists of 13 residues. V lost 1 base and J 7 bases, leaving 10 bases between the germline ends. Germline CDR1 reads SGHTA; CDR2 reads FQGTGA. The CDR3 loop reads CASSLMPGAGYTF. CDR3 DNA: TGTGCCAGCAGCTTAATGCCTGGGGCTGGCTACACCTTC.

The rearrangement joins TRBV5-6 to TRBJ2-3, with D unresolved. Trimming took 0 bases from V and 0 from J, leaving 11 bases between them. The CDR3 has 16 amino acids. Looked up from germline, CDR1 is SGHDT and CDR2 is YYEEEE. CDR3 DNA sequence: TGTGCCAGCAGCTTGGATCCGACTTTAAGCACAGATACGCAGTATTTT. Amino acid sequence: CASSLDPTLSTDTQYF. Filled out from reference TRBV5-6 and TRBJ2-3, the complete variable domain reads DAGVTQSPTHLIKTRGQQVTLRCSPKSGHDTVSWYQQALGQGPQFIFQYYEEEERQRGNFPDRFSGHQFPNYSSELNVNALLLGDSALYLCASSLDPTLSTDTQYFGPGTRLTVL.

The DNA for the CDR3 is TGTGCCAGCAGTATTGATCAGCCCCAGCATTTT. This translates into CASSIDQPQHF. The J gene is TRBJ1-5, the V gene TRBV2, with D unresolved. From germline, CDR1 is SNHLY and CDR2 FYNNEI. Trimming pared 5 bases from V and 5 bases from J, leaving 4 bases between. The CDR3 spans 11 residues.

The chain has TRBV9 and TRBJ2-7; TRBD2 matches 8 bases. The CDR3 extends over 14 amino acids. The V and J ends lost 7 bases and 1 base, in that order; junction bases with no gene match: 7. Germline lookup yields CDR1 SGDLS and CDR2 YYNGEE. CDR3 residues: CASSTGGESYEQYF. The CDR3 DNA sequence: TGTGCCAGCTCCACCGGGGGGGAGTCCTACGAGCAGTACTTC.

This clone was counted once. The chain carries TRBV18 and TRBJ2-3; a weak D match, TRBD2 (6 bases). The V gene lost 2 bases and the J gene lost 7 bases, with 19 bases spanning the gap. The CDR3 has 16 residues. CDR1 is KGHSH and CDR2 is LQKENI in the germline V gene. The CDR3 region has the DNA TGTGCCAGCTCACCAGTCGGGCGGGAACACGGGTATACGCAGTATTTT. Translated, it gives CASSPVGREHGYTQYF.

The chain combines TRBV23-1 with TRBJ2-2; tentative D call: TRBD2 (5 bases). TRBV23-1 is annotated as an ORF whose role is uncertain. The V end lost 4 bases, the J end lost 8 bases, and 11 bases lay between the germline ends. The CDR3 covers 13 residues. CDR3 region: CASSRPGKGELFF. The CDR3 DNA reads TGCGCCAGCAGTCGTCCGGGGAAAGGGGAGCTGTTTTTT.

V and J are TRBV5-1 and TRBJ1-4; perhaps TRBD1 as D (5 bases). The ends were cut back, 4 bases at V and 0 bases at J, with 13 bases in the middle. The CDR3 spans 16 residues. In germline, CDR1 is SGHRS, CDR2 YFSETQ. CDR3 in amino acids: CASSPTSGATNEKLFF. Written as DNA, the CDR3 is TGCGCCAGCAGCCCAACTTCGGGGGCAACTAATGAAAAACTGTTTTTT. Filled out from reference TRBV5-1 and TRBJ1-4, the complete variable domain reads KAGVTQTPRYLIKTRGQQVTLSCSPISGHRSVSWYQQTPGQGLQFLFEYFSETQRNKGNFPGRFSGRQFSNSRSEMNVSTLELGDSALYLCASSPTSGATNEKLFFGSGTQLSVL.

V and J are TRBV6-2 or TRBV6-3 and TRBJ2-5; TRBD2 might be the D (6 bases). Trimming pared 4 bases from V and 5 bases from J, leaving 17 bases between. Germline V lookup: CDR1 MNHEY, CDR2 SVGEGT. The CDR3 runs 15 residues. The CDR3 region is CASSWSPTSSETQYF. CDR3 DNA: TGTGCCAGCAGTTGGAGCCCGACTAGTTCGGAGACCCAGTACTTC.

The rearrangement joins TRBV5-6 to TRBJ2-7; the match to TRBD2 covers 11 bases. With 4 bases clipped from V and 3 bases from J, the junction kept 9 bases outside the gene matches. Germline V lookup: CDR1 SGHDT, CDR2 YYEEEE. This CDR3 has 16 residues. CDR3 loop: CASSPTGTSGLYEQYV. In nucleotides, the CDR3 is TGTGCCAGCAGCCCCACCGGGACTAGCGGCCTCTACGAGCAGTACGTC.

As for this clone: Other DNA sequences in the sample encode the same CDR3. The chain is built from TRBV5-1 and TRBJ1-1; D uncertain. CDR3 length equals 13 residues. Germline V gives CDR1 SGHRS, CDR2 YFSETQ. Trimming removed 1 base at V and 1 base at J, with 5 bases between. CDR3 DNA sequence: TGCGCCAGCAGCTTGAGTTCGAACACTGAAGCTTTCTTT. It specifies CASSLSSNTEAFF.

This CDR3 reads CASSAGASYGYTF. The CDR3 DNA is TGTGCCAGCAGCGCGGGAGCTTCATATGGCTACACCTTC. The J gene is TRBJ1-2, the V gene TRBV7-3; no clear D gene. V was trimmed by 5 bases and J by 5 bases, leaving 12 bases between them. Germline CDR1 reads SGHTA; CDR2 reads FQGTGA. The CDR3 has 13 residues.

The CDR3 protein is CASSLRPGANQPQHF. The CDR3 region has the DNA TGTGCCAGCAGCCTCAGACCTGGAGCGAATCAGCCCCAGCATTTT. The chain recombines TRBV4-2 with TRBJ1-5; D gene ambiguous. CDR3 length equals 15 residues. Trimming stripped 4 bases from V and 4 bases from J, with 14 bases between. CDR1 LGHNA and CDR2 YNFKEQ come from the germline V gene.

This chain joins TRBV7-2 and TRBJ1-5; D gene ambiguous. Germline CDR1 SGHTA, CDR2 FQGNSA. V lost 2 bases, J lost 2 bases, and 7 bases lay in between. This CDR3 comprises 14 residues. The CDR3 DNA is TGTGCCAGCAGCTTATCCCCGGGCAATCAGCCCCAGCATTTT. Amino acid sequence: CASSLSPGNQPQHF. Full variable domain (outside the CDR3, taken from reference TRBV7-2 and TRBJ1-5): GAGVSQSPSNKVTEKGKDVELRCDPISGHTALYWYRQSLGQGLEFLIYFQGNSAPDKSGLPSDRFSAERTGGSVSTLTIQRTQQEDSAVYLCASSLSPGNQPQHFGDGTRLSIL.

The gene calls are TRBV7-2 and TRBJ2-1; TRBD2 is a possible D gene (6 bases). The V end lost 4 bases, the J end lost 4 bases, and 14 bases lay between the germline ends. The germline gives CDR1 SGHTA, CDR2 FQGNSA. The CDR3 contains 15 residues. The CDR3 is CASSSQLAMYNEQFF. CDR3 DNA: TGTGCCAGCAGCTCGCAACTAGCTATGTACAATGAGCAGTTCTTC.

This CDR3 is CASSLLLAENTEAFF. As DNA, the CDR3 is TGTGCCAGCAGTTTATTATTGGCAGAGAACACTGAAGCTTTCTTT. This chain links TRBV28 with TRBJ1-1, with D unclear. The CDR3 is made up of 15 amino acids. Trimming left V 1 base short and J 1 base short, with 10 bases between. Germline V gene lookup returns CDR1 MDHEN and CDR2 SYDVKM.

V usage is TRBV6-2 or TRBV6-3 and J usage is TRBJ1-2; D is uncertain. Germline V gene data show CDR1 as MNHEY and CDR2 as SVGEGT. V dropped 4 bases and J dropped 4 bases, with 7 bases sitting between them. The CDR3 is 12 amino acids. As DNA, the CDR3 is TGTGCCAGCAGTTTCGTGACCTATGGCTACACCTTC. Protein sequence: CASSFVTYGYTF.

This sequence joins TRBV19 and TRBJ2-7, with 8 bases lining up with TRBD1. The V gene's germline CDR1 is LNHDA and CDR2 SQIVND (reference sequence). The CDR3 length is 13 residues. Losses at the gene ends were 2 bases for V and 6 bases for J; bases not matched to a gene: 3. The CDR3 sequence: CASSISTGGEQYV. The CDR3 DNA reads TGTGCCAGTAGTATATCTACAGGGGGCGAGCAGTACGTC.

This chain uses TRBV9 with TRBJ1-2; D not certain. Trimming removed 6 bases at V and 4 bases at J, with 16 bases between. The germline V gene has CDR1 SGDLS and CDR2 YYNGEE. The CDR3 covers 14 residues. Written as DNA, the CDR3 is TGTGCCAGCACCCCGACCCCCAGCAGCTATGGCTACACCTTC. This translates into CASTPTPSSYGYTF.

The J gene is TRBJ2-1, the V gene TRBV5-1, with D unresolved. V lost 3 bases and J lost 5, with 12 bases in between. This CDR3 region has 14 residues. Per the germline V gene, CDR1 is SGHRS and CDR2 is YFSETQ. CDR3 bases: TGCGCCAGCAGCTCTTATATGAGGAACAATGAGCAGTTCTTC. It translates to CASSSYMRNNEQFF. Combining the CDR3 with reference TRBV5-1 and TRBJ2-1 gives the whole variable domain KAGVTQTPRYLIKTRGQQVTLSCSPISGHRSVSWYQQTPGQGLQFLFEYFSETQRNKGNFPGRFSGRQFSNSRSEMNVSTLELGDSALYLCASSSYMRNNEQFFGPGTRLTVL.

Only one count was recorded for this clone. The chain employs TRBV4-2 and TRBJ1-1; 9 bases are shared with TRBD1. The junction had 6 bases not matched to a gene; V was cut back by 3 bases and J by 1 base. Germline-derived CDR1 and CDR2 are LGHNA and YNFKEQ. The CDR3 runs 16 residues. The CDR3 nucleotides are TGTGCCAGCAGCCAGCTAGCGGGACAGGGGAACACTGAAGCTTTCTTT. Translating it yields CASSQLAGQGNTEAFF.

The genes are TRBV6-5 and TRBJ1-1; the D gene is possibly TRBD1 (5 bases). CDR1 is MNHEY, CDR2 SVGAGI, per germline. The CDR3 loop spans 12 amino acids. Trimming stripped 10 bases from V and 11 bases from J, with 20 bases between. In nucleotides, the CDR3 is TGTGCCACCTCTCCACTCTTGCGGGGGGCTTTCTTT. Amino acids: CATSPLLRGAFF.

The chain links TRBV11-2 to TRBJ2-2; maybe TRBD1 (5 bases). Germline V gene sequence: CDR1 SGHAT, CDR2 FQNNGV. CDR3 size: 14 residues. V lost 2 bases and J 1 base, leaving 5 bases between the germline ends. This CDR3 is CASSLQGNTGELFF. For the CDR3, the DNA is TGTGCCAGCAGCTTACAGGGGAACACCGGGGAGCTGTTTTTT. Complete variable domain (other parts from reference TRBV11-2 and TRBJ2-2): EAGVAQSPRYKIIEKRQSVAFWCNPISGHATLYWYQQILGQGPKLLIQFQNNGVVDDSQLPKDRFSAERLKGVDSTLKIQPAKLEDSAVYLCASSLQGNTGELFFGEGSRLTVL.

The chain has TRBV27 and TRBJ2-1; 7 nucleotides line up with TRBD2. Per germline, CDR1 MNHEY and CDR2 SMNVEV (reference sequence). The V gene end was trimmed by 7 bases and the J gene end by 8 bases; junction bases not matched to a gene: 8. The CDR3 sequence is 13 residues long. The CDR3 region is CASTGGSIDEQFF. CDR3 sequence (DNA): TGTGCCAGCACAGGCGGGAGTATCGATGAGCAGTTCTTC.